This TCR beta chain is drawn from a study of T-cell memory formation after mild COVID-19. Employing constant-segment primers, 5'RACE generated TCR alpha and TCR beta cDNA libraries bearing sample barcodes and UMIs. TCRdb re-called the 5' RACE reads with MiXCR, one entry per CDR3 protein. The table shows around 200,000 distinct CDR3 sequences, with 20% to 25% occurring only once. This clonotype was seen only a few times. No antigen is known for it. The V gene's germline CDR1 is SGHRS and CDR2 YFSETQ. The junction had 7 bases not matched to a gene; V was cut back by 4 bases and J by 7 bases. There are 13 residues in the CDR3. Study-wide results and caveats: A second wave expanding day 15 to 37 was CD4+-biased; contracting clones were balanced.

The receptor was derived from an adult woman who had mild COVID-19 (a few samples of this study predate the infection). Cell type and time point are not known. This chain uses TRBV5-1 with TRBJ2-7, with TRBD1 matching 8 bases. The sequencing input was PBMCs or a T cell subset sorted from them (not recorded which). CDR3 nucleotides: TGCGCCAGCAGCGTGACAGGGGAAGGGGAGCAGTACTTC. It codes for CASSVTGEGEQYF.